Listed here is a single T cell receptor beta chain. Sequencing was performed with immunoSEQ multiplex PCR; in TCRdb, only in-frame clones are kept and a portion is missing. The sample yields fewer than 400,000 clones, roughly 67% seen once. The germline V gene encodes CDR1 SGDLS and CDR2 YYNGEE. V dropped 1 base and J dropped 7 bases, with 11 bases sitting between them. This CDR3 region has 13 residues. This entry belongs to a study of cytotoxic CD8 clonotypes in ibrutinib-treated CLL. The wider study: The average sample held roughly 250,000 productive templates and around 87,000 productive rearrangements.

The rearrangement uses TRBV9 and TRBJ1-1; D may be TRBD1 (5 bases). Sequencing was performed on PBMCs, taken after 36 months of ibrutinib treatment. The source of this sequence is a human donor with chronic lymphocytic leukemia. CDR3 residues: CASSVNQGSEAFF. The DNA of the CDR3 is TGTGCCAGCAGCGTAAACCAGGGAAGTGAAGCTTTCTTT.